The 27 T cell receptor beta chains presented below share a single source sample, sequenced in a study of Graves' ophthalmopathy and Graves' hyperthyroidism. RNA transcripts were the source from which TCR beta CDR3 regions were amplified. First-round RT-PCR with HTBI primers preceded a second-round multiplex PCR. TCRdb called the multiplex PCR reads again in MiXCR, with one record for every CDR3 protein. The table lists about 740,000 distinct CDR3 sequences, around 40% of them singletons. What was sequenced was peripheral blood. The receptors here all came from an adult man with Graves' ophthalmopathy.

The chain has TRBV11-2 and TRBJ1-2, with 9 nucleotides matching TRBD1. Trimming at V came to 2 bases and at J to 1 base, leaving 2 bases not matched to a gene. Per germline, CDR1 SGHAT and CDR2 FQNNGV. The CDR3 extends over 15 amino acids. CDR3 protein: CASSLYRGRNYGYTF. The DNA for the CDR3 is TGTGCCAGCAGCTTATACAGGGGGCGTAACTATGGCTACACCTTC.

The rearrangement uses TRBV10-3 and TRBJ1-5; 10 bases agree with TRBD1. This CDR3 region has 15 residues. The V gene end was trimmed by 7 bases and the J gene end by 5 bases; junction bases not matched to a gene: 8. Germline V gene data show CDR1 as ENHRY and CDR2 as SYGVKD. CDR3: CAINAPGTGDQPQHF. The CDR3 DNA is TGTGCCATCAATGCCCCCGGGACAGGGGATCAGCCCCAGCATTTT.

V gene TRBV5-6 combines with J gene TRBJ1-6, with D perhaps matching TRBD1 (6 bases). Germline-derived CDR1 and CDR2 are SGHDT and YYEEEE. Trimming cost V 3 bases and J 9 bases, with 13 bases left between them. CDR3 length: 14 amino acids. For the CDR3, the DNA is TGTGCCAGCAGCTGGAGGACAGTCGGTTCACCCCTCCACTTT. Encoded protein: CASSWRTVGSPLHF.

This clonotype was counted ten times or more. The chain employs TRBV29-1 and TRBJ2-7; tentatively, D is TRBD2 (6 bases). V gave up 2 bases and J gave up 0 bases, with 14 bases separating them. The CDR3 has 15 residues. The germline CDR1 and CDR2 sequences are SQVTM and ANQGSEA. The CDR3 here is CSVETMGLSSYEQYF. The CDR3 DNA reads TGCAGCGTTGAAACAATGGGACTGAGCTCCTACGAGCAGTACTTC.

On this clonotype itself: The junction does not match germline at one end; this may be a read error. The chain joins TRBV20-1 to TRBJ1-1; D is perhaps TRBD1 (6 bases). The germline V gene encodes CDR1 DFQATT and CDR2 SNEGSKA (reference sequence). This CDR3 is 12 amino acids long. Here the CDR3 DNA reads TGCGGTGCTAAAACAGGGCCCACTGAAGCTTTCTTT. Residues: CGAKTGPTEAFF.

The chain recombines TRBV7-8 with TRBJ2-7; D is perhaps TRBD1 or TRBD2 (5 bases each). The J call may be in error: the DNA end matches TRBJ2-1 better. Germline V gene data show CDR1 as SGHVS and CDR2 as FQNEAQ. CDR3 size: 18 residues. CDR3 nucleotide sequence: TGTGCCAGCAGCAGAAGGAAGGGTGCAGGGAGCTCCTACAATGAGCAGTTCTTC. Its protein is CASSRRKGAGSSYNEQFF.

The rearrangement joins TRBV6-5 to TRBJ1-1, with TRBD1 identical over 7 bases. Germline V CDR1 and CDR2: MNHEY, SVGAGI. V shed 7 bases, J shed 4 bases, and the junction held 6 bases outside the gene matches. The CDR3 contains 13 residues. The CDR3 spells CASITTGLTEAFF. The DNA for the CDR3 is TGTGCCAGCATCACGACAGGGCTCACTGAAGCTTTCTTT.

The chain carries TRBV7-6 and TRBJ2-7; unclear D gene. The CDR3 spans 13 residues. V shed 5 bases and J shed 5 bases, with 13 bases lying between them. Germline-derived CDR1 and CDR2 are SGHVS and FNYEAQ. For the CDR3, the DNA is TGTGCCAGCAGCCATGATCTTGGGAACGAGCAGTACTTC. Translating it yields CASSHDLGNEQYF.

This clonotype was recorded only once. The V call is TRBV25-1, the J call TRBJ2-2; D gene uncertain. Germline CDR1 and CDR2: MGHDK and SYGVNS. V dropped 6 bases and J dropped 6 bases, with 8 bases sitting between them. The CDR3 contains 12 residues. As DNA, the CDR3 is TGTGCCAGCAGCATAGAACCCGGGGAGCTGTTTTTT. The encoded protein is CASSIEPGELFF.

This chain connects TRBV25-1 to TRBJ1-2; 7 positions match TRBD1. The V gene end was trimmed by 5 bases and the J gene end by 2 bases; junction bases not matched to a gene: 8. Germline CDR1 reads MGHDK; CDR2 reads SYGVNS. CDR3 length equals 15 residues. This CDR3 reads CASSFLDRSNYGYTF. The CDR3 nucleotides read TGTGCCAGCAGTTTCTTGGACAGGAGCAACTATGGCTACACCTTC.

The chain is built from TRBV6-5 and TRBJ1-2; 11 bases fit TRBD1. V shed 6 bases, J shed 8 bases, and the junction held 11 bases outside the gene matches. CDR3 length: 15 residues. Germline V gene sequence: CDR1 MNHEY, CDR2 SVGAGI. The CDR3 loop is CASRGTGGRRQGYTF. The CDR3 DNA is TGTGCCAGCAGGGGGACAGGGGGACGACGACAGGGCTACACCTTC.

This clonotype was observed at least ten times. The V call is TRBV25-1, the J call TRBJ1-2; 7 positions match TRBD1. V was clipped by 0 bases and J by 4 bases; unmatched bases: 14. The V gene's germline CDR1 is MGHDK and CDR2 SYGVNS. The CDR3 totals 18 residues. CDR3 in amino acids: CASSEYKLRDSLSYGYTF. The CDR3 bases are TGTGCCAGCAGTGAATATAAACTAAGGGACAGCCTCTCCTATGGCTACACCTTC.

This clonotype occurred a few times. This chain connects TRBV4-3 to TRBJ1-6, with D unresolved. Per germline, CDR1 LGHNA and CDR2 YSLEER. This CDR3 has 12 residues. V was shortened by 3 bases and J by 8 bases, with 5 bases between the two germline ends. The chain's CDR3 is CASSHYDSPLHF. For the CDR3, the DNA is TGCGCCAGCAGCCATTATGATTCACCCCTCCACTTT.

This clonotype was detected many times. Here the CDR3 reads CAISDRQDYEQYF. The CDR3 DNA reads TGTGCCATCAGTGACAGGCAGGACTACGAGCAGTACTTC. The V and J genes are TRBV10-3 and TRBJ2-7; no clear D gene. The germline V and J ends were trimmed by 3 bases and 3 bases, with 9 bases remaining between them. Looked up from germline, CDR1 is ENHRY and CDR2 is SYGVKD. The CDR3 length is 13 residues.

In nucleotides, the CDR3 is TGTGCCAGCAGCCACCGGGGTTGGGGAACTGAAGCTTTCTTT. Translation: CASSHRGWGTEAFF. The rearrangement links TRBV7-9 to TRBJ1-1; D not certain. The V gene lost 5 bases and the J gene lost 5 bases, with 15 bases spanning the gap. This CDR3 comprises 14 residues. Looked up from germline, CDR1 is SEHNR and CDR2 is FQNEAQ (reference sequence).

A note on this clonotype: The junction differs from germline at one of its ends, possibly a read error. The chain combines TRBV7-9 with TRBJ2-6, with 11 bases that match TRBD2. CDR3 length: 18 residues. The V gene's germline CDR1 is SEHNR and CDR2 FQNEAQ (reference sequence). The chain's CDR3 is CPSQGGRLAGLGANVLTF. The DNA for the CDR3 is TGTCCCAGCCAAGGGGGACGACTAGCGGGATTAGGGGCCAACGTCCTGACTTTC.

The V call is TRBV7-9, the J call TRBJ1-4, with TRBD1 matching 9 bases. Germline V gives CDR1 SEHNR, CDR2 FQNEAQ (reference sequence). With V trimmed by 5 bases and J by 8 bases, 6 bases remained unmatched. The CDR3 is 14 residues long. CDR3 sequence (DNA): TGTGCCAGCAGCCGGCCCGGGACAGGGGAAAAACTGTTTTTT. Its protein is CASSRPGTGEKLFF.

This clonotype was seen only a few times. The chain is built from TRBV7-9 and TRBJ1-6; D is possibly TRBD1 (6 bases). The germline V gene encodes CDR1 SEHNR and CDR2 FQNEAQ (reference sequence). Trimming left V 1 base short and J 7 bases short, with 14 bases between. The CDR3 is made up of 16 amino acids. The CDR3 region is CASSLVSGGGNSPLHF. The CDR3 DNA sequence: TGTGCCAGCAGCTTAGTCTCGGGGGGGGGCAATTCACCCCTCCACTTT.

The rearrangement uses TRBV10-3 and TRBJ2-6, with D unclear. CDR3 size: 17 residues. Trimming shortened V by 6 bases and J by 0 bases, and 15 bases separated the two germline ends. The germline CDR1 and CDR2 sequences are ENHRY and SYGVKD. CDR3 region: CAIRDSPRYSGANVLTF. The CDR3 DNA sequence: TGTGCCATCAGAGACTCCCCGAGGTACTCTGGGGCCAACGTCCTGACTTTC.

Only one count was recorded for this clonotype. The chain is built from TRBV20-1 and TRBJ1-5; 8 bases are a match to TRBD1. CDR3 size: 15 residues. The junction had 9 bases not matched to a gene; V was cut back by 5 bases and J by 3 bases. The germline CDR1 and CDR2 sequences are DFQATT and SNEGSKA (reference sequence). CDR3 coding DNA: TGCAGTGCTGCCACAGGGGGGATTGTCAATCAGCCCCAGCATTTT. Translated, it gives CSAATGGIVNQPQHF.

V gene TRBV9 combines with J gene TRBJ2-5; 7 nucleotides line up with TRBD1. Germline trimming cut 4 bases from V and 2 bases from J; bases unmatched to any gene: 11. CDR1 and CDR2 from the germline V gene are SGDLS and YYNGEE. The CDR3 covers 16 residues. In nucleotides, the CDR3 is TGTGCCAGCAGCTCGAGGGGGCGGCAATTACAAGAGACCCAGTACTTC. It translates to CASSSRGRQLQETQYF.

The J gene is TRBJ2-3, the V gene TRBV7-6; TRBD2 aligns across 7 bases. This CDR3 contains 16 residues. The germline V gene has CDR1 SGHVS and CDR2 FNYEAQ. The V and J ends lost 3 bases and 1 base, in that order; junction bases with no gene match: 7. The DNA of the CDR3 is TGTGCCAGCAGCTTCCTGGGTGGGAGGGGCACAGATACGCAGTATTTT. Translation: CASSFLGGRGTDTQYF.

The rearrangement links TRBV10-3 to TRBJ2-5; 10 positions match TRBD2. After removal of 10 bases from V and 4 bases from J, the junction contained 12 bases not matched to a gene. The CDR3 length is 15 residues. CDR1 is ENHRY, CDR2 SYGVKD, per germline. The CDR3 reads CASSVGTSVGETQYF. The DNA of the CDR3 is TGTGCCAGCTCGGTCGGGACTAGCGTAGGAGAGACCCAGTACTTC.

V and J are TRBV12-3 or TRBV12-4 and TRBJ1-5; the match to TRBD1 covers 10 bases. V lost 6 bases, J lost 6 bases, and 11 bases stayed unmatched. The CDR3 runs 16 residues. The CDR3 reads CASSRFSTGGFQPQHF. CDR3 DNA: TGTGCCAGCAGCAGATTTTCGACAGGGGGCTTTCAGCCCCAGCATTTT.

This clonotype has only a few counts. The chain combines TRBV10-2 with TRBJ2-2; the D gene is possibly TRBD1 (6 bases). Germline CDR1 is WSHSY and CDR2 is SAAADI. Trimming took 3 bases from V and 3 from J, leaving 8 bases between them. The CDR3 sequence is 14 residues long. CDR3 loop: CASSETGHTGELFF. CDR3 bases: TGCGCCAGCAGTGAAACAGGGCACACCGGGGAGCTGTTTTTT.

The chain uses TRBV2 and TRBJ2-7, with D perhaps matching TRBD1 or TRBD2 (6 bases each). In germline, CDR1 is SNHLY, CDR2 FYNNEI. The CDR3 extends over 15 amino acids. The germline V and J ends were trimmed by 8 bases and 3 bases, with 20 bases remaining between them. CDR3 sequence reads: CASRFENGGGYEQYF. CDR3 nucleotides: TGTGCCAGCCGATTTGAGAACGGGGGCGGCTACGAGCAGTACTTC.

This clonotype was seen more than once but under ten times. This rearrangement joins TRBV19 to TRBJ2-2; 8 positions match TRBD1. Trimming removed 5 bases from V and 1 base from J; junction bases left unmatched: 3. The CDR3 extends over 15 amino acids. CDR1 is LNHDA and CDR2 is SQIVND in the germline V gene (reference sequence). DNA for the CDR3: TGTGCCAGTAGTGTCACAGGGGGGAACACCGGGGAGCTGTTTTTT. Its protein product is CASSVTGGNTGELFF.